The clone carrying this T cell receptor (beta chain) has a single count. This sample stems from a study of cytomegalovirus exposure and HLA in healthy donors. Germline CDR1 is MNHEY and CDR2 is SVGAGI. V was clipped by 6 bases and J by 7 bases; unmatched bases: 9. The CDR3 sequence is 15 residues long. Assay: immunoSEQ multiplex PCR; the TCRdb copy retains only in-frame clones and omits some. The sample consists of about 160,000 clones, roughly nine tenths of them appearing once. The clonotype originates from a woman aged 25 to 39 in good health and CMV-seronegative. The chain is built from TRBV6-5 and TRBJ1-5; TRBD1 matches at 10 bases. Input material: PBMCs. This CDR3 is CASSETGGLRQPQHF. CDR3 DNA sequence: TGTGCCAGCAGCGAGACAGGGGGCCTCAGGCAGCCCCAGCATTTT.